Below, one T cell receptor beta chain is given with its context. Its target is unknown. Sequencing was done on patients that had shown CD8+CD57+ cell expansion by flow cytometry. Germline CDR1 is SGHNT and CDR2 is YENEEA. The CDR3 has 15 amino acids. Trimming cost V 1 base and J 4 bases, with 13 bases left between them. This sample was taken from a study of CD8+CD57+ T cells in acquired aplastic anemia. General study points: Patients and controls shared twenty-nine CD8+ CDR3 sequences.

TCR beta VDJ and CDR3 profiles were obtained from a genomic DNA template. From the reads, TCRdb called clonotypes with MiXCR, one entry per CDR3 protein. Seen here are about 40,000 distinct CDR3 sequences, under 80% observed once, and the top ten hold about 60%. J is TRBJ1-1 and V is TRBV11-3; D gene ambiguous. The sequencing input was sorted CD4+, CD8+, or CD8+CD57+ T cells (not recorded which) from PBMCs. The receptor was derived from a human donor with aplastic anemia. CDR3 amino acids: CASSLGLGRGTEAFF. For the CDR3, the DNA is TGTGCCAGCAGCTTAGGTCTGGGTAGAGGCACTGAAGCTTTCTTT.